One sample yielded the 21 T cell receptor beta chains listed below, sequenced in a study of blood T cell repertoires in COVID-19. TCRdb's table, derived via immunoSEQ multiplex PCR, lists solely in-frame clones and lacks some. This sample has roughly 230,000 clones, with about 91% found just once. The sample consisted of peripheral blood. These receptors were obtained from a woman aged 40 to 50 who had recovered from COVID-19.

The rearrangement joins TRBV27 to TRBJ2-3, with 8 bases matching TRBD2. V gave up 2 bases and J gave up 0 bases; unmatched junction bases: 1. This CDR3 is built from 15 residues. Per germline, CDR1 MNHEY and CDR2 SMNVEV (reference sequence). DNA for the CDR3: TGTGCCAGCAGTTTAGGCGGGGGGAGCACAGATACGCAGTATTTT. Its translation is CASSLGGGSTDTQYF.

V is TRBV6-2 or TRBV6-3 and J is TRBJ1-2; D perhaps matches TRBD1 (5 bases). Germline-derived CDR1 and CDR2 are MNHEY and SVGEGT. This CDR3 has 14 amino acids. V was pared by 0 bases and J by 6 bases, with 11 bases between. The CDR3 nucleotides read TGTGCCAGCAGTTACTCAGGAGGGGTTCATGGCTACACCTTC. The encoded protein is CASSYSGGVHGYTF.

The chain is built from TRBV6-2 or TRBV6-3 and TRBJ2-5; 7 bases map to TRBD2. Germline CDR1 and CDR2: MNHEY and SVGEGT. The CDR3 length is 14 residues. Trimming at V came to 2 bases and at J to 2 bases, leaving 2 bases not matched to a gene. CDR3 in amino acids: CASSYRGEQETQYF. Here the CDR3 DNA reads TGTGCCAGCAGTTACCGGGGGGAACAAGAGACCCAGTACTTC.

The J gene is TRBJ2-3, the V gene TRBV18; D call uncertain. Looked up from germline, CDR1 is KGHSH and CDR2 is LQKENI. This CDR3 has 15 amino acids. The V and J ends lost 2 bases and 6 bases respectively, with 15 bases between them. DNA for the CDR3: TGTGCCAGCTCACCAGATTCGGCGGCGTTGGATACGCAGTATTTT. It yields the protein CASSPDSAALDTQYF.

This sequence joins TRBV5-6 and TRBJ2-5; 14 bases map to TRBD2. The ends lost 0 bases at V and 4 bases at J; junction bases unmatched: 5. This CDR3 is built from 17 residues. Germline V gene sequence: CDR1 SGHDT, CDR2 YYEEEE. The CDR3 DNA reads as TGTGCCAGCAGCTTGGGACTAGCGGGGGGGCCCGGAGAGACCCAGTACTTC. Its translation is CASSLGLAGGPGETQYF.

The chain employs TRBV27 and TRBJ2-7, with D perhaps matching TRBD1 (7 bases). V lost 7 bases and J lost 3, with 25 bases in between. CDR1 MNHEY and CDR2 SMNVEV come from the germline V gene (reference sequence). The length of the CDR3 is 17 residues. CDR3 nucleotide sequence: TGTGCCAGCACCCTCGAGGACAGGCGGGACGACCGCTACGAGCAGTACGTC. This codes for CASTLEDRRDDRYEQYV.

V usage is TRBV2 and J usage is TRBJ2-3; no clear D gene. V gave up 8 bases and J gave up 1 base, with 10 bases separating them. This CDR3 has 13 amino acids. The V gene's germline CDR1 is SNHLY and CDR2 FYNNEI. The CDR3 coding sequence is TGTGCCAGCGGCCGTCCCGGCACAGATACGCAGTATTTT. Its protein is CASGRPGTDTQYF.

Only a few counts were recorded for this clone. The chain employs TRBV11-2 and TRBJ1-2; 8 bases match TRBD1. The CDR3 sequence is 13 residues long. V trimming: 2 bases; J trimming: 8 bases; junction bases outside the gene matches: 4. CDR1 and CDR2 (germline): SGHAT, FQNNGV. The CDR3 loop reads CASSLRTGRGYTF. DNA for the CDR3: TGTGCCAGCAGCTTAAGGACAGGGCGAGGCTACACCTTC.

In its sample, this clone was seen once. V is TRBV29-1 and J is TRBJ1-2; TRBD1 might be the D (5 bases). The CDR3 consists of 14 residues. CDR1 SQVTM and CDR2 ANQGSEA come from the germline V gene. V dropped 4 bases and J dropped 10 bases, with 22 bases sitting between them. In nucleotides, the CDR3 is TGCAGCGTTGTAGTCCAGGACACCGCTATCCCCTACACCTTC. It translates to CSVVVQDTAIPYTF.

This clone was seen once. The chain is built from TRBV7-9 and TRBJ2-5, with D possibly matching TRBD1 (6 bases). The CDR3 is 13 residues long. Germline lookup yields CDR1 SEHNR and CDR2 FQNEAQ (reference sequence). Trimming removed 7 bases from V and 7 bases from J, with 16 bases in between. The CDR3 protein is CASTSAGERTQYF. DNA for the CDR3: TGTGCCAGCACATCAGCAGGGGAAAGGACCCAGTACTTC. Based on the CDR3 plus reference TRBV7-9 and TRBJ2-5, the full variable domain is DTGVSQNPRHKITKRGQNVTFRCDPISEHNRLYWYRQTLGQGPEFLTYFQNEAQLEKSRLLSDRFSAERPKGSFSTLEIQRTEQGDSAMYLCASTSAGERTQYFGPGTRLLVL.

The V call is TRBV20-1, the J call TRBJ2-7, with no clear D. Germline V CDR1 and CDR2: DFQATT, SNEGSKA (reference sequence). Trimming removed 5 bases at V and 7 bases at J, with 9 bases between. This CDR3 is 10 amino acids long. This CDR3 reads CSAVLSEQYF. As DNA, the CDR3 is TGCAGTGCTGTCCTCTCTGAGCAGTACTTC.

This clone is a singleton in its sample. The chain links TRBV9 to TRBJ2-1; 7 bases agree with TRBD2. The germline gives CDR1 SGDLS, CDR2 YYNGEE. CDR3 length: 16 amino acids. V lost 0 bases, J lost 7 bases, and 10 bases stayed unmatched. Here the CDR3 reads CASSVAERARGNEQFF. The CDR3 DNA is TGTGCCAGCAGCGTAGCTGAGCGCGCGCGGGGGAATGAGCAGTTCTTC.

This chain connects TRBV11-2 to TRBJ1-5; 7 nucleotides match TRBD1. Germline lookup yields CDR1 SGHAT and CDR2 FQNNGV. The CDR3 contains 12 residues. V shed 4 bases, J shed 11 bases, and the junction held 5 bases outside the gene matches. CDR3 region: CASSSSGGTQHF. CDR3 coding DNA: TGTGCCAGCAGCTCGTCAGGGGGGACCCAGCATTTT.

J is TRBJ2-2 and V is TRBV5-1, with a possible D match to TRBD2 (6 bases). CDR1 is SGHRS, CDR2 YFSETQ, per germline. The CDR3 is made up of 14 amino acids. The ends were cut back, 5 bases at V and 0 bases at J, with 8 bases in the middle. This CDR3 reads CASREGPNTGELFF. In DNA form, the CDR3 reads TGCGCCAGCAGGGAGGGGCCGAACACCGGGGAGCTGTTTTTT.

The V call is TRBV25-1, the J call TRBJ2-2; TRBD2 is a possible D gene (5 bases). Germline-derived CDR1 and CDR2 are MGHDK and SYGVNS. Between the trimmed V and J ends, which lost 3 bases and 4 bases, there was a span of 12 bases. CDR3 length: 15 amino acids. The CDR3 sequence: CASSDAGIGTGELFF. DNA for the CDR3: TGTGCCAGCAGTGATGCCGGGATTGGCACCGGGGAGCTGTTTTTT. The variable domain in full, completed from reference TRBV25-1 and TRBJ2-2, reads EADIYQTPRYLVIGTGKKITLECSQTMGHDKMYWYQQDPGMELHLIHYSYGVNSTEKGDLSSESTVSRIRTEHFPLTLESARPSHTSQYLCASSDAGIGTGELFFGEGSRLTVL.

A few counts support this clone. The CDR3 is CASSLAAGSTYEQYV. Written as DNA, the CDR3 is TGTGCCAGCAGCTTAGCGGCAGGATCTACCTACGAGCAGTACGTC. The chain recombines TRBV7-2 with TRBJ2-7; D is uncertain. Deletions cut 0 bases from V and 2 bases from J, with 11 bases between. The germline gives CDR1 SGHTA, CDR2 FQGNSA. The CDR3 is 15 residues long.

Concerning this clone itself: At one end, the junction sequence differs from germline, possibly due to a read error. The rearrangement links TRBV11-3 to TRBJ1-1; D is uncertain. Germline CDR1 SGHNT, CDR2 YENEEA. The CDR3 length is 16 residues. CDR3 bases: TGTGCCAGCAGCTTAGATCGGGGTAGGGTCATCACTAAAGCTTTCTTT. This codes for CASSLDRGRVITKAFF.

The rearrangement links TRBV19 to TRBJ1-1; D possibly corresponds to TRBD1 (6 bases). The CDR3 extends over 13 amino acids. CDR1 is LNHDA, CDR2 SQIVND, per germline (reference sequence). Trimming cost V 5 bases and J 4 bases, with 11 bases left between them. Written as DNA, the CDR3 is TGTGCCAGTAGTTTCCAGGGGATCACTGAAGCTTTCTTT. Encoded protein: CASSFQGITEAFF.

V and J are TRBV9 and TRBJ1-2, with 10 bases that match TRBD1. The CDR3 runs to 16 residues. With 0 bases clipped from V and 4 bases from J, the junction kept 6 bases outside the gene matches. Looked up from germline, CDR1 is SGDLS and CDR2 is YYNGEE. CDR3 coding DNA: TGTGCCAGCAGCGTAGCGGGACAGGGGAGAGCCTATGGCTACACCTTC. It yields the protein CASSVAGQGRAYGYTF. The whole variable domain, filled in from reference TRBV9 and TRBJ1-2, reads DSGVTQTPKHLITATGQRVTLRCSPRSGDLSVYWYQQSLDQGLQFLIQYYNGEERAKGNILERFSAQQFPDLHSELNLSSLELGDSALYFCASSVAGQGRAYGYTFGSGTRLTVV.

This rearrangement joins TRBV27 to TRBJ1-1; D uncertain. The germline gives CDR1 MNHEY, CDR2 SMNVEV (reference sequence). This CDR3 contains 15 residues. Trimming removed 8 bases at V and 0 bases at J, with 16 bases between. The CDR3 spells CASRPLRVLNTEAFF. The CDR3, as DNA: TGTGCCAGCCGACCCCTACGGGTCTTGAACACTGAAGCTTTCTTT.

The rearrangement joins TRBV5-4 to TRBJ2-1; 11 positions agree with TRBD2. After removal of 3 bases from V and 1 base from J, the junction contained 3 bases not matched to a gene. Germline V gene lookup returns CDR1 SGHNT and CDR2 YYREEE (reference sequence). The CDR3 is made up of 16 amino acids. This chain's CDR3 is CASSSTSGRSYNEQFF. CDR3 bases: TGTGCCAGCAGCTCAACTAGCGGGAGATCCTACAATGAGCAGTTCTTC.